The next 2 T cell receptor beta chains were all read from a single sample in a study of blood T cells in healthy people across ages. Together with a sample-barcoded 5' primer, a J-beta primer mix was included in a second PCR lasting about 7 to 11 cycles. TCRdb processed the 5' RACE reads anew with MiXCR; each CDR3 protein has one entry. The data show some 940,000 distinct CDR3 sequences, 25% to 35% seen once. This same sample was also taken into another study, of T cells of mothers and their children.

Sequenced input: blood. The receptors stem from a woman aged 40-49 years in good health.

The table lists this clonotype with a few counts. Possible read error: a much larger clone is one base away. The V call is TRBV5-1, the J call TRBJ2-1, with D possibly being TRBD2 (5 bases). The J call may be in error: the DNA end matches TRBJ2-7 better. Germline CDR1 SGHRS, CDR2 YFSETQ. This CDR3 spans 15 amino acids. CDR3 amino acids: CASSLRLGGYNEQYF. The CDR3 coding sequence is TGCGCCAGCAGCTTGAGGCTAGGAGGTTACAATGAGCAGTACTTC.

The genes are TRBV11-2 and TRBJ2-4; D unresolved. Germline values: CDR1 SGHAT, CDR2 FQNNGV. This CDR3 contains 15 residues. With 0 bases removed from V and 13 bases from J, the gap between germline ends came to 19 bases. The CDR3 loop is CASSLDRSWYNEQYF. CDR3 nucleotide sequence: TGTGCCAGCAGCTTAGACAGGAGTTGGTACAATGAGCAGTACTTC.